This entry is about one TCR beta chain. Its antigen has not been determined. It has no much larger one-base neighbor in the sample; base qualities were not kept. TCR beta CDR3 regions were amplified from RNA transcripts. The TCR CDR3 was subjected to a first round of RT-PCR using the HTBI primer set and the Qiagen OneStep RT-PCR kit. Libraries were constructed in a second round of multiplex PCR, after which size selection and purification were carried out. The libraries were sequenced on an Illumina HiSeq2000 using paired-end 100 bp reads. The paper's data handling went like this. Raw data were processed with SOAPnuke, discarding reads with adapters, uncalled bases, mean Phred below 15, or no exact constant-primer or identifier match. High-quality paired reads were merged using COPE v1.2.5, and each unique nucleotide sequence was defined as a clonotype. MiTCR v1.1 was used to align clonotypes to the IMGT TRBV, TRBD and TRBJ reference segments. The analysis was restricted to V-J combinations with a frequency above 0.0001, which together covered roughly 99% of the repertoires. The TCS score was defined as F50 (clonal expansion) divided by E x V (chaos), with BLOSUM62-based TCRdist calculated between CDR3 peptides within each V-J. Welch's t-statistics and random forest reduced around 510 V-J features to 10 to 15, which were used in a naive Bayes classifier (R e1071). TCRdb ran its own pipeline on the public reads, namely fastp trimming at Q25 and MiXCR clone calling, and kept in-frame beta chains. Rows matching on CDR3 protein sequence are summarized as one entry with the most common DNA and genes. TCRdb, not the original authors, processed these V and J calls. The sample yields fewer than 400,000 distinct CDR3 sequences; around a sixth were counted once. Around 35% of the sample is held by the ten biggest clonotypes.

This sample is drawn from a study of T cells in Graves' hyperthyroidism and ophthalmopathy (dated by TCRdb to between 2018 and 2021). With respect to the entire study: Peripheral blood samples were taken at initial diagnosis, before any treatment was given. According to the paper, TCR Vbeta CDR3 sequencing was carried out on 135 peripheral blood samples, which came from some 41 ophthalmopathy, fewer than 80 hyperthyroidism and 17 progressor patients. To identify TCR V-J signatures that set the groups apart, the researchers used a discovery cohort of 90 to 100 patients, made up of about 44 with Graves' ophthalmopathy and 57 with stable Graves' hyperthyroidism. Following sampling, methimazole starting at 30 mg daily was given to hyperthyroidism patients, and high-dose intravenous methylprednisolone was given to ophthalmopathy patients. The study also compared thyroid tissue and blood T-cell repertoires from five or six Graves' hyperthyroidism patients. An independent validation cohort of around 19 hyperthyroidism patients and 17 patients who later progressed to ophthalmopathy tested prospective prediction of ophthalmopathy. The 85 to 100 discovery patients were divided at random into training and test sets in a 7:3 ratio. What the work shows at the level of the full study, not this receptor alone: During validation, the model predicted progression to ophthalmopathy a median of roughly 7.1 months ahead of onset, with 70.59% sensitivity and 72% to 80% specificity. Most expanded thyroid clonotypes (frequency above 0.001) were also detected in blood, suggesting blood repertoires may reflect thyroid immune responses. A 13 V-J signature model separated ophthalmopathy from stable hyperthyroidism, with 87.88% sensitivity and 81.08% specificity in cross-validation and 80%/75% in testing. No statistical method was used to fix the sample size in advance, and group allocation was not hidden from the investigators.

A patient counted as having stable Graves' hyperthyroidism if no progression to ophthalmopathy occurred over 18 months of follow-up. The hyperthyroidism patients were between 18 and 65 years old and newly diagnosed, with a disease duration of less than 2 months. Exclusion was applied to patients with uncontrolled infections, other autoimmune diseases, pregnancy or lactation. Diagnoses were based on clinical symptoms, serum thyroxine and TRAb, thyroid ultrasound and orbital computed tomography. Ficoll-Paque density gradient centrifugation was used to isolate PBMCs from around 9.1 ml of fresh peripheral blood. Trizol reagent was used to extract total RNA, and RNA quality was then checked on an Agilent 2100 Bioanalyzer. This TCR was recovered from a man aged 25-45 years with Graves' hyperthyroidism. Sequencing was performed on blood.

The sequenced DNA: TGTGCCACCAGCAGAGATCGGGGCCCTGGAAACACCATATATTTT. This translates into CATSRDRGPGNTIYF. The sequence links TRBV15 to TRBJ1-3; the D segment could be TRBD1, given 5 matching bases. V is clipped by 0 bases and J by 2 bases, and the sequence between their germline boundaries is 8 bases long. The CDR3, cysteine through phenylalanine, is 15 amino acids long. The only DNA kept is the CDR3, 45 bases in frame from the first base. From a lookup of the germline V gene (reference sequence), CDR1 and CDR2 are LNHNV and YYDKDF.